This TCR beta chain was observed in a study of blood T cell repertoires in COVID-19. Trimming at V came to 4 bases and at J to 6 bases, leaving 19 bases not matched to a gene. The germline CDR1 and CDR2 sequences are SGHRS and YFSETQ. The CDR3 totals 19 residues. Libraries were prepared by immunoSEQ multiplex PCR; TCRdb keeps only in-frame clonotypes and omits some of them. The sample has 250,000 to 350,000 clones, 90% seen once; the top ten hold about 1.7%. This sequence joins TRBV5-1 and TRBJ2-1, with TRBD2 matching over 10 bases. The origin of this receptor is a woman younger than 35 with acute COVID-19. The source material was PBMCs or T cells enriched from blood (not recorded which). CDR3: CASSPEGLAEGFFGNEQFF. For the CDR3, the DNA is TGCGCCAGCAGCCCTGAAGGACTAGCGGAGGGGTTCTTTGGCAATGAGCAGTTCTTC. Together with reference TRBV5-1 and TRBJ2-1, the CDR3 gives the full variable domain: KAGVTQTPRYLIKTRGQQVTLSCSPISGHRSVSWYQQTPGQGLQFLFEYFSETQRNKGNFPGRFSGRQFSNSRSEMNVSTLELGDSALYLCASSPEGLAEGFFGNEQFFGPGTRLTVL.